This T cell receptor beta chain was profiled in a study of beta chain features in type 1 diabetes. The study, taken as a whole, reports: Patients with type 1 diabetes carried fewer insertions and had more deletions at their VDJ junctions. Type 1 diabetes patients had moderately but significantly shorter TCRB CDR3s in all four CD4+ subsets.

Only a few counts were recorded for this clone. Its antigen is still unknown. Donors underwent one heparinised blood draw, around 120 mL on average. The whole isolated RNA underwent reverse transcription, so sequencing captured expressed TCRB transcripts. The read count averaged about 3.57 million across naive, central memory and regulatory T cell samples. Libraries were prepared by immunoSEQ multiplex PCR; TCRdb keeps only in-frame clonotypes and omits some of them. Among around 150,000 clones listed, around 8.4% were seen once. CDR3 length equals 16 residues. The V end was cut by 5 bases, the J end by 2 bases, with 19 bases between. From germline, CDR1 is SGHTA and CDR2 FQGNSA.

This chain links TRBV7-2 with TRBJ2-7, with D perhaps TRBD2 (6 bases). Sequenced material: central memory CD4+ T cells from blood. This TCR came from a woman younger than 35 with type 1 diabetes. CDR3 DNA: TGTGCCAGCAGCCCCGGAATATTCGGGGGTACCTACGAGCAGTACTTC. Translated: CASSPGIFGGTYEQYF.